The present T cell receptor (beta chain) was sequenced within a study of T cell changes during pregnancy in multiple sclerosis (dated by TCRdb to about 2019). A note on the overall study: In women with multiple sclerosis, the researchers looked at how the T cell repertoire shifted as pregnancy progressed.

CDR3 length: 18 amino acids, cysteine to phenylalanine. Only the CDR3 part of the read is kept: 54 bases, read in frame from the first base. V ends up 5 bases short and J 0 bases short, with an unmatched junction base count of 11. CDR1 and CDR2 are read off the germline V gene (reference sequence) as MNHEY and SMNVEV. As to this clone: The target of this receptor is not known. No quality values exist for individual bases; no much larger clone is one base distant.

The protocol used for the library was the immunoSEQ multiplex PCR assay. TCRdb carries this immuneACCESS record with in-frame sequences only. Its versions omit some clonotypes, under half of them owing to an unresolved V gene in the studies checked, with the rest unexplained. The sample table shows approximately 61,000 clones, and roughly 90% are seen once. Of the sample, 3% to 4% is held by the ten largest clones. This material consisted of peripheral blood, taken in the first trimester of pregnancy. The rearrangement joined TRBV27 to TRBJ1-1, and 11 junction bases match TRBD1. The source of this sequence is a female donor in good health, enrolled as a control in a pregnancy study. The CDR3 in this case is CASSPSGTGGSLNTEAFF. The sequenced DNA: TGTGCCAGCAGTCCCTCCGGGACAGGGGGATCCCTGAACACTGAAGCTTTCTTT.